A selection of T cell receptor beta chains follows, all from one sample in a study of blood T cell repertoires in COVID-19. The data were produced by immunoSEQ multiplex PCR, yet TCRdb's version contains in-frame clones alone and is incomplete. The sample carries around 72,000 clones, 85% to 90% recorded once. The sequencing input was peripheral blood. The source of these receptors is a man in his fifties or sixties with active COVID-19. CDR3s include the opening cysteine and the closing phenylalanine or tryptophan. D genes are given only for firm matches. Rows give clone size only sometimes, using once, few, many, or a class for an expanded clone.

clone_size | d_call | j_call | v_call | cdr3_nt | cdr3_aa
- | - | TRBJ1-4 | TRBV29-1 | TGCAGCGTTGAAGGGGAGGCTTATGAAAAACTGTTTTTT | CSVEGEAYEKLFF
- | - | TRBJ1-2 | TRBV3-1/TRBV3-2 | TGTGCCAGCAGTCAGATTTATTATGGCTACACCTTC | CASSQIYYGYTF
once | TRBD1 | TRBJ2-7 | TRBV6-6 | TGTGCCAGCAGCTATGCTCGGACAGGCCGCTACGAGCAGTACTTC | CASSYARTGRYEQYF
- | - | TRBJ2-3 | TRBV10-3 | TGTGCCATCAGTGACCCAGGGTCTAGCACAGATACGCAGTATTTT | CAISDPGSSTDTQYF
- | TRBD1 | TRBJ1-3 | TRBV5-8 | TGTGCCAGCAGCTCGGGACAGGTTGGAAACACCATATATTTT | CASSSGQVGNTIYF
- | TRBD2 | TRBJ2-2 | TRBV18 | TGTGCCAGCTCACCACTACCGGGACTAGCGACGTCAAGCACCGGGGAGCTGTTTTTT | CASSPLPGLATSSTGELFF
- | - | TRBJ2-2 | TRBV4-1 | TGCGCCAGCAGCCAAGAAGAAGCGGTTACGTACACCGGGGAGCTGTTTTTT | CASSQEEAVTYTGELFF
- | - | TRBJ1-3 | TRBV7-3 | TGTGCCAGCAGCTGGGCAGGGTTAGGAAACACCATATATTTT | CASSWAGLGNTIYF
- | TRBD1 | TRBJ2-7 | TRBV11-3 | TGTGCCAGCAGCTACAGGGGATCGACCTACGAGCAGTACTTC | CASSYRGSTYEQYF
few | - | TRBJ1-1 | TRBV19 | TGTGCCAGTAGTATAGGTCAGGGGAACACTGAAGCTTTCTTT | CASSIGQGNTEAFF
- | - | TRBJ1-6 | TRBV4-3 | TGCGCCAGCAGCCAATTCAAGGGGCAGGCAAGTAATTCACCCCTCCACTTT | CASSQFKGQASNSPLHF
- | - | TRBJ2-7 | TRBV5-1 | TGCGCCAGCAGCTTGGCTCCTATAAAGTTCAACGAGCAGTACTTC | CASSLAPIKFNEQYF
- | TRBD2 | TRBJ2-3 | TRBV7-2 | TGTGCCAGCAGCTTAGACCTAGCGGGATGGGGCACAGATACGCAGTATTTT | CASSLDLAGWGTDTQYF
- | TRBD2 | TRBJ2-1 | TRBV9 | TGTGCCAGCAGCGCCAGACTAGCGGGAGGTATCGGTGAGCAGTTCTTC | CASSARLAGGIGEQFF
- | - | TRBJ2-5 | TRBV21-1 | TGTGCCAGCAGCAAAGCAGAGCAAGAGACCCAGTACTTC | CASSKAEQETQYF
once | TRBD1 | TRBJ2-7 | TRBV28 | TGTGCCAGCAGGCCCACGGGACAGAGCGGACTTTCCTACGAGCAGTACTTC | CASRPTGQSGLSYEQYF
- | TRBD2 | TRBJ2-2 | TRBV6-4 | TGTGCCAGCAGTTCCGGACTAGCGGGGCTCACCGGGGAGCTGTTTTTT | CASSSGLAGLTGELFF
- | TRBD2 | TRBJ2-2 | TRBV19 | TGTGCCAGTAGTAACGGGACTAGGTACACCGGGGAGCTGTTTTTT | CASSNGTRYTGELFF
- | - | TRBJ2-5 | TRBV5-1 | TGCGCCAGCAGCTTGGAGGGCAGGGAAGGGACCCAGTACTTC | CASSLEGREGTQYF
once | TRBD1 | TRBJ1-6 | TRBV9 | TGTGCCAGCAGCGTAGCAGTTGGGGGGACAGGGAGGCATTCACCCCTCCACTTT | CASSVAVGGTGRHSPLHF
- | - | TRBJ2-5 | TRBV18 | TGTGCCAGCTCATATACCAGGGAAGAGACCCAGTACTTC | CASSYTREETQYF
- | - | TRBJ2-7 | TRBV19 | TGTGCCACCGCGACGAGGGTCCCCTACGAGCAGTACTTC | CATATRVPYEQYF
- | - | TRBJ1-1 | TRBV7-2 | TGTGCCAGCAGCTCCAGCCAGCGGACTGAAGCTTTCTTT | CASSSSQRTEAFF
- | TRBD2 | TRBJ2-3 | TRBV7-3 | TGTGCCAGCAGCTTAACCCCTACCCGACTAGCGGGAAGGACAGATACGCAGTATTTT | CASSLTPTRLAGRTDTQYF
- | TRBD1 | TRBJ2-2 | TRBV30 | TGTGCCCAGAACCCACAGGGGGCTTCCGGGGAGCTGTTTTTT | CAQNPQGASGELFF
once | - | TRBJ1-2 | TRBV7-2 | TGTGCCACCTCACTATTAGGGCGGGGAGGAAACTATGGCTACACCTTC | CATSLLGRGGNYGYTF
- | TRBD2 | TRBJ2-7 | TRBV10-3 | TGTGCCATCGAACTAGCGGGAGGGGTGTGCTCCTACGAGCAGTACTTC | CAIELAGGVCSYEQYF
- | TRBD1 | TRBJ1-1 | TRBV18 | TGTGCCAGCTCAGCACGACAGGGAAGTGGCACTGAAGCTTTCTTT | CASSARQGSGTEAFF
- | TRBD1 | TRBJ2-1 | TRBV25-1 | TGTGCCAGCAGTGGAGGGGGCTTCGATGAGCAGTTCTTC | CASSGGGFDEQFF
- | TRBD1 | TRBJ1-1 | TRBV18 | TGTGCCAGCTCATTAGGGACAGGGCCTATCACTGAAGCTTTCTTT | CASSLGTGPITEAFF
- | - | TRBJ1-4 | TRBV3-1/TRBV3-2 | TGTGCCAGCAGCCAAGAAATACCGGATGAAAAACTGTTTTTT | CASSQEIPDEKLFF